Listed here are 25 T cell receptor beta chains from one sample, sequenced in a study of T cells in Graves' hyperthyroidism and ophthalmopathy. There were TCR beta CDR3 regions amplified from RNA transcripts. The primer set for the first-round RT-PCR of the TCR CDR3 was HTBI. TCRdb itself ran the multiplex PCR reads through MiXCR, one entry per CDR3 protein. The repertoire has hundreds of thousands of distinct CDR3 sequences, 15% to 20% of them found once; the top ten carry 3.5% to 4%. Sequenced input: blood. Source of these receptors: a woman aged 25 to 45 with Graves' hyperthyroidism.

Many counts were recorded for this clonotype. The chain has TRBV12-3 or TRBV12-4 and TRBJ2-1, with a weak D call TRBD2 (5 bases). The germline V and J ends were trimmed by 9 bases and 4 bases, with 19 bases remaining between them. This CDR3 has 15 amino acids. The CDR3 loop is CASLVGSVGYNEQFF. CDR3 coding DNA: TGTGCCAGTTTAGTTGGTAGCGTGGGGTACAATGAGCAGTTCTTC.

V and J are TRBV3-2 and TRBJ2-5; TRBD2, the table's D call, was not compared with the DNA. TRBV3-2 is tagged as a pseudogene. This CDR3 has 20 amino acids. This CDR3 is CASSQDISAGGPIPQETQYF. The CDR3 DNA sequence: TGTGCCAGCAGCCAAGACATATCGGCGGGAGGGCCTATTCCCCAAGAGACCCAGTACTTC.

This sequence joins TRBV15 and TRBJ2-5; D remains ambiguous. Deletions cut 4 bases from V and 3 bases from J, with 9 bases between. The CDR3 contains 13 residues. The V gene's germline CDR1 is LNHNV and CDR2 YYDKDF (reference sequence). The CDR3 DNA is TGTGCCACCAGCACCCAAGTAGAAGAGACCCAGTACTTC. Residues: CATSTQVEETQYF.

This clonotype has a count of ten or more. The chain employs TRBV27 and TRBJ1-1, with D hard to call. The CDR3 loop spans 13 amino acids. Trimming shortened V by 3 bases and J by 10 bases, and 15 bases separated the two germline ends. Germline-derived CDR1 and CDR2 are MNHEY and SMNVEV (reference sequence). CDR3 amino acids: CASSLSGSLAAFF. The CDR3 DNA is TGTGCCAGCAGTTTGTCGGGGAGTTTGGCAGCTTTCTTT.

This clonotype came up many times. The CDR3 region is CASSPSGLGKNIQYF. The CDR3, as DNA: TGTGCCAGCTCACCATCAGGGTTAGGCAAAAACATTCAGTACTTC. The chain recombines TRBV18 with TRBJ2-4; perhaps TRBD1 as D (5 bases). Germline CDR1 reads KGHSH; CDR2 reads LQKENI. The CDR3 contains 15 residues. Trimming removed 2 bases at V and 3 bases at J, with 11 bases between. The whole variable domain, filled in from reference TRBV18 and TRBJ2-4, reads NAGVMQNPRHLVRRRGQEARLRCSPMKGHSHVYWYRQLPEEGLKFMVYLQKENIIDESGMPKERFSAEFPKEGPSILRIQQVVRGDSAAYFCASSPSGLGKNIQYFGAGTRLSVL.

The V call is TRBV15, the J call TRBJ1-1; no firm D call. The CDR3 spans 15 residues. The germline CDR1 and CDR2 sequences are LNHNV and YYDKDF (reference sequence). Trimming cost V 0 bases and J 5 bases, with 13 bases left between them. The CDR3 bases are TGTGCCACCAGCAGAGATAAGAGCAAGGCGACTGAAGCTTTCTTT. Its translation is CATSRDKSKATEAFF.

The table lists this clonotype with a few counts. The V gene is TRBV4-2, the J gene TRBJ1-2; D is uncertain. The CDR3 covers 14 residues. V lost 1 base to trimming and J lost 4 bases, with 10 bases between them. Germline CDR1 LGHNA, CDR2 YNFKEQ. In DNA form, the CDR3 reads TGTGCCAGCAGCCAAGCCACCGGATCCTATGGCTACACCTTC. Its protein is CASSQATGSYGYTF.

The chain joins TRBV3-1 to TRBJ1-3; tentative D call: TRBD1 (5 bases). Germline values: CDR1 LGHDT, CDR2 YNNKEL (reference sequence). V was trimmed by 1 base and J by 4 bases, leaving 14 bases between them. CDR3 length equals 16 residues. CDR3 amino acids: CASSQVITGAGNTIYF. The DNA for the CDR3 is TGTGCCAGCAGCCAAGTCATTACCGGGGCAGGAAACACCATATATTTT. Together with reference TRBV3-1 and TRBJ1-3, the CDR3 gives the full variable domain: DTAVSQTPKYLVTQMGNDKSIKCEQNLGHDTMYWYKQDSKKFLKIMFSYNNKELIINETVPNRFSPKSPDKAHLNLHINSLELGDSAVYFCASSQVITGAGNTIYFGEGSWLTVV.

This clonotype was seen many times. The chain uses TRBV3-1 and TRBJ2-1; 9 bases map to TRBD2. The CDR3 consists of 16 residues. The trim removed 4 bases at V and 4 bases at J, leaving 8 bases unmatched. Germline values: CDR1 LGHDT, CDR2 YNNKEL (reference sequence). The CDR3 here is CASSRPLAGRYNEQFF. The CDR3 nucleotides are TGTGCCAGCAGCCGTCCTCTAGCGGGGCGTTACAATGAGCAGTTCTTC.

Note on this clonotype: The conserved phenylalanine or tryptophan is not found at the CDR3 terminus, so this likely reflects a read error. The chain employs TRBV20-1 and TRBJ1-2; unclear D gene. V shed 3 bases and J shed 4 bases, with 12 bases lying between them. Germline V gene sequence: CDR1 DFQATT, CDR2 SNEGSKA (reference sequence). The CDR3 runs 13 residues. The CDR3 spells CSASAVMGYGYTL. The CDR3 DNA is TGCAGTGCTAGTGCGGTGATGGGCTATGGCTACACCCTC.

This clonotype was observed a few times. This chain joins TRBV7-2 and TRBJ1-1; D is undetermined. Germline CDR1 is SGHTA and CDR2 is FQGNSA. CDR3 size: 16 residues. The germline V and J ends were trimmed by 3 bases and 0 bases, with 14 bases remaining between them. In nucleotides, the CDR3 is TGTGCCAGCAGCTTGGTACCAGAAATCATGAACACTGAAGCTTTCTTT. It yields the protein CASSLVPEIMNTEAFF.

This clonotype was seen at least ten times. At one of its ends the junction is not consistent with the germline gene, which may arise from a read error. This CDR3 is CASSLGGGYYEQYF. The CDR3 DNA follows: TGCGCCAGCAGCTTGGGCGGGGGCTACTACGAGCAGTACTTC. The chain is built from TRBV7-9 and TRBJ2-7, with a weak D call TRBD2 (7 bases). The CDR3 loop spans 14 amino acids. Germline CDR1 and CDR2: SEHNR and FQNEAQ (reference sequence).

The sample holds a few counts of this clonotype. The CDR3 DNA is TGTGCCAGCAGTTACTCGCCGGGGGTTGGAGATACGCAGTATTTT. This translates into CASSYSPGVGDTQYF. The chain carries TRBV6-5 and TRBJ2-3; a possible D gene is TRBD2 (6 bases). The germline CDR1 and CDR2 sequences are MNHEY and SVGAGI. V was clipped by 0 bases and J by 5 bases, with 12 bases between them. This CDR3 contains 15 residues.

This clonotype was detected once. The J gene is TRBJ2-7, the V gene TRBV19; the match to TRBD1 covers 12 bases. Germline CDR1 reads LNHDA; CDR2 reads SQIVND (reference sequence). The CDR3 totals 14 residues. The V segment lost 6 bases and the J segment 3 bases; nucleotides outside the gene matches: 3. The chain's CDR3 is CASRGTGGGYEQYF. CDR3 DNA sequence: TGTGCCAGTAGAGGGACAGGGGGCGGCTACGAGCAGTACTTC.

There are a few counts of this clonotype. One base away lies a much larger clone, so this may be a sequencing read error. The J gene is TRBJ2-2, the V gene TRBV11-2; 7 positions match TRBD2. Losses at the gene ends were 4 bases for V and 0 bases for J; bases not matched to a gene: 8. This CDR3 region has 17 residues. Germline-derived CDR1 and CDR2 are SGHAT and FQNNGV. DNA of the CDR3: TGTGCCAGCAGCTACCGTGGCGGGGGTTCGAACACCGGGGAGCTGTTTTTT. Its translation is CASSYRGGGSNTGELFF.

In this sample, this clonotype turned up many times. The chain uses TRBV6-2 or TRBV6-3 and TRBJ2-1, with TRBD1 matching over 9 bases. CDR3 length: 16 residues. V gave up 5 bases and J gave up 2 bases; unmatched junction bases: 7. Germline assignment: CDR1 MNHEY and CDR2 SVGEGT. CDR3: CASSTTGGRTYNEQFF. The DNA for the CDR3 is TGTGCCAGCAGTACCACAGGGGGCAGAACCTACAATGAGCAGTTCTTC.

The rearrangement links TRBV19 to TRBJ2-1; D may be TRBD1 (5 bases). There are 15 residues in the CDR3. The V and J ends lost 5 bases and 2 bases respectively, with 13 bases between them. Germline assignment: CDR1 LNHDA and CDR2 SQIVND (reference sequence). The CDR3, as DNA: TGTGCCAGTAGTGATGACAGACGACCCTACAATGAGCAGTTCTTC. It encodes CASSDDRRPYNEQFF.

This chain connects TRBV12-3 or TRBV12-4 to TRBJ2-7, with 9 bases identical to TRBD1. This CDR3 spans 12 amino acids. V dropped 6 bases and J dropped 6; count of bases not matched to a gene: 3. The CDR3 loop reads CASSRDRAEQYF. The CDR3 nucleotides are TGTGCCAGCAGCCGGGACAGGGCCGAGCAGTACTTC.

This clonotype was detected a few times. This chain links TRBV20-1 with TRBJ2-7; D call uncertain. The CDR3 sequence is 14 residues long. CDR1 and CDR2 from the germline V gene are DFQATT and SNEGSKA (reference sequence). Trimming took off 0 bases at V and 4 bases at J, with 13 bases between the two ends. The CDR3 loop is CSARDGRSLYEQYF. CDR3 nucleotide sequence: TGCAGTGCTAGAGACGGCAGGTCCTTGTACGAGCAGTACTTC.

In this sample, this clonotype turned up many times. The chain has TRBV11-3 and TRBJ2-1; D not certain. Trimming stripped 3 bases from V and 10 bases from J, with 7 bases between. The CDR3 covers 11 residues. CDR1 is SGHNT and CDR2 is YENEEA in the germline V gene. The CDR3 spells CASSLNGEQFF. In nucleotides, the CDR3 is TGTGCCAGCAGCTTGAATGGGGAGCAGTTCTTC. The entire variable domain, with the rest obtained from reference TRBV11-3 and TRBJ2-1, is as follows: EAGVVQSPRYKIIEKKQPVAFWCNPISGHNTLYWYLQNLGQGPELLIRYENEEAVDDSQLPKDRFSAERLKGVDSTLKIQPAELGDSAVYLCASSLNGEQFFGPGTRLTVL.

The genes are TRBV5-1 and TRBJ1-4, with 9 positions matching TRBD1. The CDR3 extends over 16 amino acids. V trimming: 0 bases; J trimming: 3 bases; junction bases outside the gene matches: 3. Germline values: CDR1 SGHRS, CDR2 YFSETQ. CDR3 sequence reads: CASSLEGTGSNEKLFF. The CDR3 nucleotides are TGCGCCAGCAGCTTGGAAGGGACAGGGTCTAATGAAAAACTGTTTTTT.

At least ten counts were recorded for this clonotype. This chain uses TRBV29-1 with TRBJ1-1; TRBD1 matches at 11 bases. V was pared by 4 bases and J by 4 bases, with 2 bases of the junction left unmatched. The germline CDR1 and CDR2 sequences are SQVTM and ANQGSEA. The CDR3 contains 13 residues. The CDR3 loop reads CSVGGTGGTEAFF. The CDR3 coding sequence is TGCAGCGTTGGCGGGACAGGGGGCACTGAAGCTTTCTTT.

This clonotype showed up many times. This sequence joins TRBV7-2 and TRBJ1-1, with no clear D. Deletions cut 3 bases from V and 1 base from J, with 12 bases between. CDR1 is SGHTA, CDR2 FQGNSA, per germline. The CDR3 consists of 15 residues. CDR3 loop: CASSFSDLGNTEAFF. DNA of the CDR3: TGTGCCAGCAGCTTTTCGGACCTCGGGAACACTGAAGCTTTCTTT.

This clonotype showed up many times. This sequence joins TRBV28 and TRBJ2-1; 8 bases fit TRBD1. The CDR3 extends over 14 amino acids. Germline trimming cut 2 bases from V and 8 bases from J; bases unmatched to any gene: 5. Germline V gives CDR1 MDHEN, CDR2 SYDVKM. CDR3 sequence reads: CASSLVQGDHEQFF. The DNA of the CDR3 is TGTGCCAGCAGTTTAGTACAGGGGGACCATGAGCAGTTCTTC.

This sequence joins TRBV19 and TRBJ2-1; D is perhaps TRBD2 (7 bases). V lost 5 bases to trimming and J lost 8 bases, with 28 bases between them. The CDR3 extends over 18 amino acids. CDR1 and CDR2 from the germline V gene are LNHDA and SQIVND (reference sequence). This CDR3 is CASSGGANFLRGYDEQFF. The CDR3 DNA is TGTGCCAGTAGTGGGGGGGCTAACTTCCTGAGGGGTTACGATGAGCAGTTCTTC.